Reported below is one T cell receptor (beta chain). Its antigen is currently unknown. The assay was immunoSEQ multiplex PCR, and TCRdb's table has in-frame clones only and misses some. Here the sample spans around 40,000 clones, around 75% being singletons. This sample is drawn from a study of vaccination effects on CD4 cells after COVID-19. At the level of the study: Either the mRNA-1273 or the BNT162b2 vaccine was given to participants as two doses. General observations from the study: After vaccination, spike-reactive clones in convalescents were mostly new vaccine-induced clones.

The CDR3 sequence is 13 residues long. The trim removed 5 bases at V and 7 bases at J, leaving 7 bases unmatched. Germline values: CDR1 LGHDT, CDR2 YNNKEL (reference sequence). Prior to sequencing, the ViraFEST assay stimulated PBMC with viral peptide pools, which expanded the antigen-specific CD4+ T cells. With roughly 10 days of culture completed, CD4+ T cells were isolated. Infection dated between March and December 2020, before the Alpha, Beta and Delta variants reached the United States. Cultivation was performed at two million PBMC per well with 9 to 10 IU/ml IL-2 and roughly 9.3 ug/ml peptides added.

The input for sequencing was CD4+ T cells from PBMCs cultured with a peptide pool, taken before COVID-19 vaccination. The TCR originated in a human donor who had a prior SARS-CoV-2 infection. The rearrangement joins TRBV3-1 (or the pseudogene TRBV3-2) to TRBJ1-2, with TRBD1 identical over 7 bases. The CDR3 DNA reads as TGTGCCAGCAGCGATATATCAGGGGGTGGCTACACCTTC. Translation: CASSDISGGGYTF.